This is a list of T cell receptor beta chains from one sample in a study of monozygotic twins with cystic fibrosis. The protocol was immunoSEQ multiplex PCR, while the TCRdb copy is restricted to in-frame clones and leaves out a portion. The table includes some 32,000 clones, just over 95% detected once. Material: blood. The receptors shown here come from a girl aged 2 to 9 with cystic fibrosis. The CDR3 runs from the conserved cysteine through the conserved F or W. The order of the fields is clone size, J gene, V gene, D gene, CDR3 DNA, CDR3 protein. The D gene is left open where the match is weak. For some rows the clone size is stated as once, few or many, or as a class when expanded; others skip it.

.,TRBJ2-7,TRBV27,TRBD1,TGTGCCAGCAGTTTATTCTTCGGACAGGGGGATGAGCAGTACTTC,CASSLFFGQGDEQYF
.,TRBJ1-2,TRBV7-9,.,TGTGCCAGCAGCCGGGATGGGATTAACTATGGCTACACCTTC,CASSRDGINYGYTF
.,TRBJ2-1,TRBV7-9,.,TGTGCCAGCAGCTTAGGGGGACTGGGGAATGAGCAGTTCTTC,CASSLGGLGNEQFF
.,TRBJ1-1,TRBV5-8,.,TGTGCCAGCAGCTTCTGGGCCCTGAACACTGAAGCTTTCTTT,CASSFWALNTEAFF
few,TRBJ2-2,TRBV5-6,.,TGTGCCAGCAGCTTGGCCTTTCCCGGGGAGCTGTTTTTT,CASSLAFPGELFF
.,TRBJ1-1,TRBV19,TRBD1,TGTGCCAGTAGTATCGGACAGGGGAGGCCTGAAGCTTTCTTT,CASSIGQGRPEAFF
.,TRBJ2-7,TRBV28,.,TGTGCCAGCAGTTTATCTAGGGTTAACGAGCAGTACTTC,CASSLSRVNEQYF
.,TRBJ2-7,TRBV30,.,TGTGCCCGGAGGGGGGGCTTCAACGAGCAGTACTTC,CARRGGFNEQYF
.,TRBJ2-1,TRBV5-1,.,TGCGCCAGCAGCTTTGGGAATGAGCAGTTCTTC,CASSFGNEQFF
.,TRBJ1-5,TRBV5-4,TRBD1,TGTGCCAGCAGCGAAGGACAGGGGCAGCCCCAGCATTTT,CASSEGQGQPQHF
.,TRBJ1-3,TRBV4-1,.,TGCGCCAGCGGAGTTGGACCGGGAGGAAACACCATATATTTT,CASGVGPGGNTIYF
.,TRBJ1-2,TRBV9,TRBD1,TGTGCCAGCAGCTCACTCCGGACAGGCGCGGATGGCTACACCTTC,CASSSLRTGADGYTF
.,TRBJ2-2,TRBV4-1,.,TGCGCCAGCAGCCAAGCCATCCCTCAAGGGCTCTTATCAGCTGGGGAGCTGTTTTTT,CASSQAIPQGLLSAGELFF
.,TRBJ1-2,TRBV29-1,TRBD1,TGCAGCGTGGGGCCGGGACAGGGGACCTGGGGCTACACCTTC,CSVGPGQGTWGYTF
.,TRBJ1-1,TRBV12-1,.,TGTGCCAGCAGCTTTCCAGCGCGGGGCATTAGGACTGAAGCTTTCTTT,CASSFPARGIRTEAFF
.,TRBJ2-7,TRBV11-1,.,TGTGCCAGCGGGGGTTCTTCCTACGAGCAGTACTTC,CASGGSSYEQYF
.,TRBJ1-2,TRBV6-5,.,TGTGCCAGCAGCCAAACCGCTCTCTATGGCTACACCTTC,CASSQTALYGYTF